The TCR beta chain under discussion was sequenced for a study of T-cell reconstitution after alpha-beta-depleted transplantation in children. On this clonotype: Its antigen is still unknown.

Study-wide results and limits: By one year post-transplant, T-cell counts and diversity largely arose from T cells that were newly produced.

Trimming took 2 bases from V and 6 from J, leaving 19 bases between them. The CDR3 covers 17 residues. Germline CDR1 is LNHNV and CDR2 is YYDKDF (reference sequence). Preparation of the TCRbeta library involved a method that used unique molecular identifiers. TCRdb reprocessed the PCR reads with MiXCR, giving one entry per CDR3 protein. Among 800,000 to 1,000,000 distinct CDR3 sequences, roughly 29% were seen once, and the ten largest hold about 28%. The clonotype originates from a boy younger than two who had a stem cell transplant for SCID, so the T cells may come from the graft donor. The sequences come from PBMCs, mostly from graft donor cells, collected 360 days after TCRalphabeta/CD19-depleted stem cell transplant. The chain couples TRBV15 to TRBJ2-2; tentatively, D is TRBD2 (6 bases). Here the CDR3 DNA reads TGTGCCACCAGCAGACAAGGGCGGGGACCCAACGCCGGGGAGCTGTTTTTT. Translating it yields CATSRQGRGPNAGELFF. Full variable domain (missing parts from reference TRBV15 and TRBJ2-2): DAMVIQNPRYQVTQFGKPVTLSCSQTLNHNVMYWYQQKSSQAPKLLFHYYDKDFNNEADTPDNFQSRRPNTSFCFLDIRSPGLGDTAMYLCATSRQGRGPNAGELFFGEGSRLTVL.